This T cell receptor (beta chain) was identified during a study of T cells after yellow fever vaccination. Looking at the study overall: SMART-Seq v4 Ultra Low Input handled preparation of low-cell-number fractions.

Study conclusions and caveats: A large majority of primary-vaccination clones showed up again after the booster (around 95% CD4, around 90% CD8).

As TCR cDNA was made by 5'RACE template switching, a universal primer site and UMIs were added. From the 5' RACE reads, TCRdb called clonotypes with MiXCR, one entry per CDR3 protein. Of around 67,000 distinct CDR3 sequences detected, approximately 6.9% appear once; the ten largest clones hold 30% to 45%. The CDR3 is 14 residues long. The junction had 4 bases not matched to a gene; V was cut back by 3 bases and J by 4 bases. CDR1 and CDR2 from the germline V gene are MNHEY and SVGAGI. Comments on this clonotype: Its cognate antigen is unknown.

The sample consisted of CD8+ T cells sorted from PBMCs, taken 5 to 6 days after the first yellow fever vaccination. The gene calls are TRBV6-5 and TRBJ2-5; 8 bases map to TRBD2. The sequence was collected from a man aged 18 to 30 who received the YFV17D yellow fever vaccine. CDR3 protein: CASSYAAGGETQYF. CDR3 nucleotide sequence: TGTGCCAGCAGTTATGCGGCGGGGGGAGAGACCCAGTACTTC.